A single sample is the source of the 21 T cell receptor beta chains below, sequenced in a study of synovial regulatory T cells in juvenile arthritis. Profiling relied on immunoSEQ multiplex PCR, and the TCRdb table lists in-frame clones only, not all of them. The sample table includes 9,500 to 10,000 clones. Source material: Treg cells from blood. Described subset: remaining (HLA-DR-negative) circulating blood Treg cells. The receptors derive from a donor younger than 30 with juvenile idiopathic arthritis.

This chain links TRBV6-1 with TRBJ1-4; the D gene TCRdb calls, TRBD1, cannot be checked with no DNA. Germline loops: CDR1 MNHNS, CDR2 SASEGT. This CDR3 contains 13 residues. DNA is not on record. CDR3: CASSGDRVGKLFF.

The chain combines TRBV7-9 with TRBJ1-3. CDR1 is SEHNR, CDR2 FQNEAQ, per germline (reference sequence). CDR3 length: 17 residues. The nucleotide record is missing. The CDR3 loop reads CASSLLWGGLTGNTIYF.

CDR3 loop: CASTRGRAANQPQHF. The chain couples TRBV6-1 to TRBJ1-5. The CDR3 is made up of 15 amino acids. DNA is not on record. Germline values: CDR1 MNHNS, CDR2 SASEGT.

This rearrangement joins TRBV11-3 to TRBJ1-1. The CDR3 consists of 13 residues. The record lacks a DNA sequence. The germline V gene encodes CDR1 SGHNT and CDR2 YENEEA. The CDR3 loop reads CASSLDQHTEAFF.

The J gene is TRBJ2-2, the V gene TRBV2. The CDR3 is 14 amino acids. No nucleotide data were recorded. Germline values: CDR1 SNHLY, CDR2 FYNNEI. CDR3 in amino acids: CASSARGGTGELFF.

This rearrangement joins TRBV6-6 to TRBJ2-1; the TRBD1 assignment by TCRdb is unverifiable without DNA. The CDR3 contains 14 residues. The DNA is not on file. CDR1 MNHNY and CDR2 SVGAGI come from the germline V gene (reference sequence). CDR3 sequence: CASSYGTFHNEQFF.

The CDR3 here is CASTTGVAEAFF. The chain has TRBV28 and TRBJ1-1; TCRdb calls TRBD1, which cannot be checked without DNA. This CDR3 has 12 amino acids. Only the protein is on record. Per the germline V gene, CDR1 is MDHEN and CDR2 is SYDVKM.

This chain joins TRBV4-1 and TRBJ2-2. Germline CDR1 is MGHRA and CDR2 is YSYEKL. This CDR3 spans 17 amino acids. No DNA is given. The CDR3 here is CASSQVPGLPNTGELFF.

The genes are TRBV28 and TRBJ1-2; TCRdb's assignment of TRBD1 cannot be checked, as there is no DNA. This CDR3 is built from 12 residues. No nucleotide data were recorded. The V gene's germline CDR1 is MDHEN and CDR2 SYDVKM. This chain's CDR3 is CASSFPNYGYTF.

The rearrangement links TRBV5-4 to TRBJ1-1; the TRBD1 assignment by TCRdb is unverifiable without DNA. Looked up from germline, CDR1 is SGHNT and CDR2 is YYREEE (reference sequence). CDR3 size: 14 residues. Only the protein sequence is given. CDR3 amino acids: CASSLWGRGTEAFF.

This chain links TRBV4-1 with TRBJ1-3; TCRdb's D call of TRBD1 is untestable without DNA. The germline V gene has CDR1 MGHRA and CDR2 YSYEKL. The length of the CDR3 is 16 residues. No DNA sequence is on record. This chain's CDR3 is CASSHNRGPSGNTIYF.

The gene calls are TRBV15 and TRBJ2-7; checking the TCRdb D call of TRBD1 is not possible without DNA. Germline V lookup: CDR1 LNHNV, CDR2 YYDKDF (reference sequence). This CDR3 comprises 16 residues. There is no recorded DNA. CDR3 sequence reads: CATSDPNRDSSYEQYF.

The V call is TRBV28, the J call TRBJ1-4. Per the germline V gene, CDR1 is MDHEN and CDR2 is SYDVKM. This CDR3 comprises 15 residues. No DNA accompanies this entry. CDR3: CASSFSGGTGEKLFF.

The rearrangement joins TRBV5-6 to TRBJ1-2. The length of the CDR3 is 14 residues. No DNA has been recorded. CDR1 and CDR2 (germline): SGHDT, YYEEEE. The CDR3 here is CASRISGGNYGYTF.

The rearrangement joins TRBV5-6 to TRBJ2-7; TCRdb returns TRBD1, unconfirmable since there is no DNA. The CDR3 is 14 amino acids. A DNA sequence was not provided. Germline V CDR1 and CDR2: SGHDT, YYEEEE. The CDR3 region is CASTTVQGAYEQYF.

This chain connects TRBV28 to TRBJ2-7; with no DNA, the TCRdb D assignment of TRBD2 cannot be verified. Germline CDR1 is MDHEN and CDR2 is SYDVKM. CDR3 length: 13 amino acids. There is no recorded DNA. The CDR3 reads CASTRRTGTREYF.

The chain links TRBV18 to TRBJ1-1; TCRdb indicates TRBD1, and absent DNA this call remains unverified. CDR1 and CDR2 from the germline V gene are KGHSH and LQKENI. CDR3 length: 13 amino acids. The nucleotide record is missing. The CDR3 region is CASSPGQNTEAFF.

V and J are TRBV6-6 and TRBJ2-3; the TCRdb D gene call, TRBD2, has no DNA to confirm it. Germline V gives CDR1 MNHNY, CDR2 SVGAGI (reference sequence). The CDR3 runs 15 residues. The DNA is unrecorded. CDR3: CASSTGLGRTDTQYF.

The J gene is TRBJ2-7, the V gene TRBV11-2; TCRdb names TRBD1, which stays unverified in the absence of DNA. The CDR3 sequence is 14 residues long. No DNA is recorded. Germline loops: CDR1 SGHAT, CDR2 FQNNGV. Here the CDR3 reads CASRYRQVKGEQYF.

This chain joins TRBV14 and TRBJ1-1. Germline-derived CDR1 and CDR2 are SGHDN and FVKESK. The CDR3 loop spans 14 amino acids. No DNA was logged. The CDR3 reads CASSQRRGNTEAFF.

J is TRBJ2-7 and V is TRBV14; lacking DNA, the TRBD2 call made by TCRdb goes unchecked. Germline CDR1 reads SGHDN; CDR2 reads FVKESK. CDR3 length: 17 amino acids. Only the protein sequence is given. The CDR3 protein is CASSQGTRAGKDYEQYF.